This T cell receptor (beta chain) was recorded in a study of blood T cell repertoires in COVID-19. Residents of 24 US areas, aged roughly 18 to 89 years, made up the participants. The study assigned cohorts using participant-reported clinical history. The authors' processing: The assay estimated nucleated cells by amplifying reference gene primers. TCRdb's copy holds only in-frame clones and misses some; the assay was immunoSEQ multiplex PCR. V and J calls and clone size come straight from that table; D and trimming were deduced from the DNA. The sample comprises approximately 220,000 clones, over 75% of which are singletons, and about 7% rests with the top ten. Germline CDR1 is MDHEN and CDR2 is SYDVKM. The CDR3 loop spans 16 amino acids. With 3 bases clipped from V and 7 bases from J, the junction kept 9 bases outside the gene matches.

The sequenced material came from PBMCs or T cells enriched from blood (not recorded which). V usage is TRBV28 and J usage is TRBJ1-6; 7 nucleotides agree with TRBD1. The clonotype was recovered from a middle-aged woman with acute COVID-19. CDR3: CASSFNTRGQNSPLHF. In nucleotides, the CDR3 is TGTGCCAGCAGTTTTAACACGAGGGGGCAAAATTCACCCCTCCACTTT.